This passage covers 10 T cell receptor beta chains from one sample sequenced in a study of CD8+CD57+ T cells in acquired aplastic anemia (dated by TCRdb to the late 2010s). The run used an Illumina HiSeq 2000. Genomic DNA served as template for TCR beta VDJ combination and CDR3 sequence profiling. Clones were called with MiXCR by TCRdb after fastp trimmed the public reads at Q25, and only in-frame beta chains were retained. Merged by CDR3 protein, the rows form single entries marked with the most common genes and DNA. Present in this sample are roughly 200,000 distinct CDR3 sequences, roughly 63% of which were seen just once. In total, the top ten clones hold about 39% of the sample. Patients chosen for sequencing had shown expansion of CD8+CD57+ cells by flow cytometry. The sequenced sample consisted of sorted CD4+, CD8+, or CD8+CD57+ T cells (not recorded which) from PBMCs. These receptors were obtained from a human donor with aplastic anemia.

A few counts support this clonotype. This rearrangement joins TRBV28 to TRBJ2-2, with no clear D. The CDR3 contains 11 residues. The V gene lost 7 bases and the J gene lost 5 bases, with 5 bases spanning the gap. Germline assignment: CDR1 MDHEN and CDR2 SYDVKM. CDR3 residues: CASTRTGELFF. CDR3 nucleotide sequence: TGTGCCAGCACCCGAACCGGGGAGCTGTTTTTT. Combining the CDR3 with reference TRBV28 and TRBJ2-2 gives the whole variable domain DVKVTQSSRYLVKRTGEKVFLECVQDMDHENMFWYRQDPGLGLRLIYFSYDVKMKEKGDIPEGYSVSREKKERFSLILESASTNQTSMYLCASTRTGELFFGEGSRLTVL.

The chain carries TRBV5-4 and TRBJ2-3; 7 bases match TRBD1. The CDR3 extends over 14 amino acids. From germline, CDR1 is SGHNT and CDR2 YYREEE (reference sequence). The trim removed 4 bases at V and 2 bases at J, leaving 4 bases unmatched. DNA for the CDR3: TGTGCCAGCAGCGTCGGACAGGACACAGATACGCAGTATTTT. As protein: CASSVGQDTDTQYF.

V is TRBV6-5 and J is TRBJ1-6; D gene ambiguous. Between the trimmed V and J ends, which lost 0 bases and 9 bases, there was a span of 21 bases. Germline CDR1 MNHEY, CDR2 SVGAGI. The CDR3 length is 18 residues. CDR3 sequence reads: CASSYSVLSDSSISPLHF. CDR3 nucleotide sequence: TGTGCCAGCAGTTACTCTGTCTTGTCCGACTCATCAATTTCACCCCTCCACTTT.

J is TRBJ2-7 and V is TRBV20-1; D perhaps matches TRBD2 (5 bases). The germline V gene has CDR1 DFQATT and CDR2 SNEGSKA (reference sequence). The germline V and J ends were trimmed by 0 bases and 0 bases, with 12 bases remaining between them. The CDR3 has 15 amino acids. CDR3 DNA sequence: TGCAGTGCTAGAGATATGGAGGTAGTCTCCTACGAGCAGTACTTC. Amino acid sequence: CSARDMEVVSYEQYF.

The chain recombines TRBV7-3 with TRBJ2-3, with unresolved D. The germline V gene encodes CDR1 SGHTA and CDR2 FQGTGA. The CDR3 extends over 14 amino acids. The V end was cut by 2 bases, the J end by 0 bases, with 6 bases between. The DNA of the CDR3 is TGTGCCAGCAGCTTAGACGGGAGCACAGATACGCAGTATTTT. Translation: CASSLDGSTDTQYF. Full variable domain (remainder filled in from reference TRBV7-3 and TRBJ2-3): GAGVSQTPSNKVTEKGKYVELRCDPISGHTALYWYRQSLGQGPEFLIYFQGTGAADDSGLPNDRFFAVRPEGSVSTLKIQRTERGDSAVYLCASSLDGSTDTQYFGPGTRLTVL.

In the case of this clonotype: Likely a read error: the CDR3 ends without its conserved phenylalanine or tryptophan. J is TRBJ2-2 and V is TRBV6-1; D may be TRBD1 (6 bases). The CDR3 consists of 15 residues. From germline, CDR1 is MNHNS and CDR2 SASEGT. V lost 10 bases, J lost 2 bases, and 17 bases lay in between. CDR3 sequence reads: CAIYRTDINTGELFY. The CDR3 region has the DNA TGTGCCATCTACCGGACAGACATTAACACCGGGGAGCTGTTTTAT.

This clonotype was recorded a few times. CDR3 bases: TGTGCCAGCAGCTTAACGGGGTCCGGTCGGTTCTTC. It is translated as CASSLTGSGRFF. The chain couples TRBV11-2 to TRBJ2-1; D is perhaps TRBD2 (5 bases). The V and J ends lost 2 bases and 15 bases respectively, with 14 bases between them. The germline CDR1 and CDR2 sequences are SGHAT and FQNNGV. The CDR3 runs 12 residues. The complete variable domain, with remaining parts taken from reference TRBV11-2 and TRBJ2-1, reads EAGVAQSPRYKIIEKRQSVAFWCNPISGHATLYWYQQILGQGPKLLIQFQNNGVVDDSQLPKDRFSAERLKGVDSTLKIQPAKLEDSAVYLCASSLTGSGRFFGPGTRLTVL.

This sequence joins TRBV29-1 and TRBJ2-7; no reliable D call. V lost 6 bases, J lost 2 bases, and 5 bases lay in between. This CDR3 has 10 residues. Germline V gene sequence: CDR1 SQVTM, CDR2 ANQGSEA. CDR3 coding DNA: TGCAGCGTGGGGACCTACGAGCAGTACTTC. Encoded protein: CSVGTYEQYF.

The chain combines TRBV15 with TRBJ2-7, with D perhaps TRBD2 (5 bases). The CDR3 has 16 residues. With 3 bases removed from V and 6 bases from J, the gap between germline ends came to 21 bases. CDR1 is LNHNV and CDR2 is YYDKDF in the germline V gene (reference sequence). As DNA, the CDR3 is TGTGCCACCAGCAGGACGATAGCTGGAGGCCCTGGCGAGCAGTACTTC. This sequence encodes CATSRTIAGGPGEQYF.

The V gene is TRBV20-1, the J gene TRBJ2-1; unclear D gene. V was shortened by 3 bases and J by 8 bases, with 11 bases between the two germline ends. This CDR3 region has 12 residues. Looked up from germline, CDR1 is DFQATT and CDR2 is SNEGSKA (reference sequence). The CDR3 bases are TGCAGTGCTAGGCGTCAAGACGATGAGCAGTTCTTC. It yields the protein CSARRQDDEQFF.